This TCR beta chain derives from a study of shared clonotypes between healthy human individuals. Turning to the study itself: Donors, aged 18 to 49, were a couple of women and three men.

TCRdb keeps only in-frame clones here, not all; method: immunoSEQ multiplex PCR. The table shows roughly 530,000 clones, with about 96% occurring only once. From germline, CDR1 is SGHAT and CDR2 FQNNGV. Trimming took 5 bases from V and 5 from J; bases not matched to a gene: 11. The CDR3 spans 15 residues. Overall study findings and caveats: Only blood underwent sampling, and tissue repertoires likely differ. Sharing across several donors was seen in around 5.1% of naive CD4 clonotypes.

Splitting of CD4+ cells produced CD45RA+ naive and CD45RA-negative memory subsets. Turning to this clone: Its matching antigen is unknown.

This TCR derives from a woman aged 25 to 39 in good health. The chain carries TRBV11-2 and TRBJ2-7; 8 bases agree with TRBD2. Sequencing was performed on naive CD4+ T cells sorted from blood. Subset defined: CD45RA+ positively selected. CDR3 residues: CASSTGRVRGHEQYF. The CDR3 nucleotides read TGTGCCAGCAGCACCGGGAGGGTAAGGGGTCACGAGCAGTACTTC. Variable domain in full (rest from reference TRBV11-2 and TRBJ2-7): EAGVAQSPRYKIIEKRQSVAFWCNPISGHATLYWYQQILGQGPKLLIQFQNNGVVDDSQLPKDRFSAERLKGVDSTLKIQPAKLEDSAVYLCASSTGRVRGHEQYFGPGTRLTVT.